These T cell receptor beta chains were read from a single sample in a study of Graves' ophthalmopathy and Graves' hyperthyroidism. TCRdb called the multiplex PCR reads again in MiXCR, with one record for every CDR3 protein. This table has a few hundred thousand distinct CDR3 sequences, about 15% appearing once. The specimen was peripheral blood. The receptors shown here come from an adult woman with stable Graves' hyperthyroidism. CDR3s include the opening cysteine and the closing phenylalanine or tryptophan. Each record gives: clone size, J gene, V gene, CDR3 length, D gene, CDR3 protein, CDR3 DNA. A D gene is named only where the DNA matches it firmly. A row's size may be missing; if present it is once, few, many or a size class.

>many|TRBJ2-4|TRBV20-1|12|TRBD1
CSAPDRADIKYF
TGCAGTGCTCCTGACAGGGCTGACATTAAGTACTTC
>many|TRBJ2-5|TRBV12-3/TRBV12-4|14|TRBD1
CASSLTTGAETQYF
TGTGCCAGCAGTTTAACGACAGGGGCAGAGACCCAGTACTTC
>NA|TRBJ1-5|TRBV29-1|14|NA
CSPKPAPAHQPQHF
TGCAGCCCGAAACCGGCCCCCGCTCATCAGCCCCAGCATTTT
>NA|TRBJ2-7|TRBV6-1|17|TRBD1
CASSPGTAIKLSYEQYF
TGTGCCAGCAGCCCCGGGACAGCCATCAAGCTTTCCTACGAGCAGTACTTC
>many|TRBJ1-1|TRBV20-1|13|NA
CSARDRRGYEAFF
TGCAGTGCTAGAGACCGACGGGGGTATGAAGCTTTCTTT
>NA|TRBJ1-1|TRBV27|13|NA
CASSEQGRTEAFF
TGTGCCAGTAGTGAACAGGGTAGGACTGAAGCTTTCTTT
>many|TRBJ2-7|TRBV20-1|16|NA
CSARDGAGKTSYEQYF
TGCAGTGCTAGAGATGGGGCGGGAAAGACGTCCTACGAGCAGTACTTC
>many|TRBJ2-4|TRBV28|14|NA
CASSSRLAKNIQYF
TGTGCCAGCAGCTCTCGACTAGCCAAAAACATTCAGTACTTC
>many|TRBJ2-7|TRBV28|19|NA
CASSSYLARRALVYYEQYF
TGTGCCAGCAGCTCTTACCTAGCGAGGAGGGCATTGGTGTACTACGAGCAGTACTTC
>few|TRBJ2-4|TRBV28|14|TRBD1
CASSDGTGENIQYF
TGTGCCAGCAGTGATGGGACAGGGGAAAACATTCAGTACTTC
>many|TRBJ1-1|TRBV28|14|NA
CASTSTLIRSKAFF
TGTGCCAGCACTTCTACCCTGATCCGGTCTAAGGCTTTCTTT
>NA|TRBJ1-6|TRBV28|15|TRBD1
CASSTGTAYNSPLHF
TGTGCCAGCAGTACCGGGACAGCCTATAATTCACCCCTCCACTTT
>NA|TRBJ1-1|TRBV28|12|NA
CASSSNMPEAFF
TGTGCCAGCAGTTCCAATATGCCTGAAGCTTTCTTT
>many|TRBJ1-5|TRBV4-3|16|NA
CASSQELGGFNQPQHF
TGCGCCAGCAGCCAAGAGTTGGGGGGCTTTAATCAGCCCCAGCATTTT
>few|TRBJ1-2|TRBV9|17|NA
CASSPRGTGVPVGGYTF
TGTGCCAGCAGCCCGAGAGGGACTGGGGTCCCCGTGGGTGGCTACACCTTC
>few|TRBJ2-5|TRBV29-1|14|TRBD2
CSVVSGRSKETQYF
TGCAGCGTTGTAAGCGGGAGGTCGAAAGAGACCCAGTACTTC
>many|TRBJ2-2|TRBV7-2|17|NA
CASSLAPVGPDTGELFF
TGTGCCAGCAGCTTAGCGCCAGTAGGCCCGGACACCGGGGAGCTGTTTTTT
>many|TRBJ2-7|TRBV7-2|17|NA
CASSLAPRTNATYEQYF
TGTGCCAGCAGCTTAGCCCCCCGGACTAATGCTACCTACGAGCAGTACTTC
>few|TRBJ2-7|TRBV6-2/TRBV6-3|13|TRBD2
CASRGLAGDEQYF
TGTGCCAGCCGGGGACTAGCGGGAGACGAGCAGTACTTC
>many|TRBJ2-7|TRBV28|15|NA
CASSPDQGRGYEQYF
TGTGCCAGCAGTCCGGACCAGGGTAGAGGCTACGAGCAGTACTTC
>many|TRBJ1-6|TRBV6-5|16|TRBD1
CASSFAQGQGSSPLHF
TGTGCCAGCAGTTTCGCCCAAGGACAGGGAAGTTCACCCCTCCACTTT
>few|TRBJ1-5|TRBV2|16|NA
CASSGGIDLSAQPQRF
TGTGCCAGCAGTGGAGGTATAGATCTTTCGGCTCAGCCCCAGCGTTTT
>NA|TRBJ1-1|TRBV6-1|14|TRBD1
CASRGTGADTEAFF
TGTGCCAGCAGGGGGACAGGGGCAGACACTGAAGCTTTCTTT
>many|TRBJ2-7|TRBV12-3/TRBV12-4|15|NA
CASSPPGRSSYEQYF
TGTGCCAGCAGTCCGCCGGGCCGTAGCTCCTACGAGCAGTACTTC
>many|TRBJ2-7|TRBV5-1|12|NA
CASSSTLEEQYF
TGCGCCAGCAGCTCGACACTAGAAGAGCAGTACTTC
>many|TRBJ1-2|TRBV6-2/TRBV6-3|15|NA
CASCLFQGPYYGYTF
TGTGCCAGCTGCCTATTCCAGGGGCCCTACTATGGCTACACCTTC
>many|TRBJ1-5|TRBV11-2|16|NA
CASSLGPGGAGQPQHF
TGTGCCAGCAGCTTAGGTCCGGGGGGCGCGGGTCAGCCCCAGCATTTT
>many|TRBJ2-7|TRBV6-1|14|TRBD2
CASSEASGTYEQYF
TGTGCCAGCAGTGAGGCTAGCGGGACTTACGAGCAGTACTTC
>many|TRBJ2-4|TRBV28|19|TRBD2
CASSFGLAGVGEAKNIKYF
TGTGCCAGCAGTTTTGGGCTAGCGGGAGTGGGAGAAGCCAAAAACATTAAGTACTTC
>many|TRBJ2-4|TRBV27|14|TRBD1
CASRTGETKNIQYF
TGTGCCAGCAGGACAGGGGAGACAAAAAACATTCAGTACTTC
>NA|TRBJ2-7|TRBV7-2|15|TRBD1
CASSRTTGNPYEQYF
TGTGCCAGCAGCCGTACGACAGGGAATCCCTACGAGCAGTACTTC
>many|TRBJ1-2|TRBV5-1|13|NA
CASSLGQDYGYTF
TGCGCCAGCAGCTTGGGACAGGACTATGGCTACACCTTC
>many|TRBJ1-3|TRBV12-3/TRBV12-4|14|NA
CASLRQYLGNTIYF
TGTGCCAGCCTACGACAGTACCTGGGAAACACCATATATTTT
>many|TRBJ2-7|TRBV7-9|13|NA
CASSPGGGYEQYF
TGTGCCAGCAGCCCGGGGGGCGGCTACGAGCAGTACTTC
>many|TRBJ1-1|TRBV20-1|10|NA
CSVRGTEAFF
TGCAGTGTGCGTGGCACTGAAGCTTTCTTT
>many|TRBJ1-3|TRBV12-3/TRBV12-4|15|NA
CASALVAASGNTIYF
TGTGCCAGCGCCCTAGTGGCAGCATCTGGAAACACCATATATTTT
>many|TRBJ2-1|TRBV11-1|18|TRBD2
CASPPLLTSGRPHNEQFF
TGTGCCAGCCCACCGTTACTTACTAGCGGGAGGCCCCACAATGAGCAGTTCTTC
>many|TRBJ2-7|TRBV12-3/TRBV12-4|13|TRBD2
CASRTSGLYEQYF
TGTGCCAGCAGGACTAGCGGCTTGTACGAGCAGTACTTC
>NA|TRBJ2-5|TRBV20-1|16|NA
CSAKDLRAATRETQYF
TGCAGTGCTAAAGATCTGCGGGCAGCCACAAGAGAGACCCAATACTTC
>many|TRBJ2-7|TRBV7-3|13|NA
CASSRLRGYEQYF
TGTGCCAGCAGCCGACTGCGGGGATACGAGCAGTACTTC
>many|TRBJ2-7|TRBV4-1|15|NA
CASSQQGGSSYEQYF
TGCGCCAGCAGCCAACAAGGTGGAAGCTCCTACGAGCAGTACTTC
>many|TRBJ1-3|TRBV9|16|TRBD1
CASSAWDSDSGNTIYF
TGTGCCAGCAGCGCGTGGGACAGCGACTCTGGAAACACCATATATTTT